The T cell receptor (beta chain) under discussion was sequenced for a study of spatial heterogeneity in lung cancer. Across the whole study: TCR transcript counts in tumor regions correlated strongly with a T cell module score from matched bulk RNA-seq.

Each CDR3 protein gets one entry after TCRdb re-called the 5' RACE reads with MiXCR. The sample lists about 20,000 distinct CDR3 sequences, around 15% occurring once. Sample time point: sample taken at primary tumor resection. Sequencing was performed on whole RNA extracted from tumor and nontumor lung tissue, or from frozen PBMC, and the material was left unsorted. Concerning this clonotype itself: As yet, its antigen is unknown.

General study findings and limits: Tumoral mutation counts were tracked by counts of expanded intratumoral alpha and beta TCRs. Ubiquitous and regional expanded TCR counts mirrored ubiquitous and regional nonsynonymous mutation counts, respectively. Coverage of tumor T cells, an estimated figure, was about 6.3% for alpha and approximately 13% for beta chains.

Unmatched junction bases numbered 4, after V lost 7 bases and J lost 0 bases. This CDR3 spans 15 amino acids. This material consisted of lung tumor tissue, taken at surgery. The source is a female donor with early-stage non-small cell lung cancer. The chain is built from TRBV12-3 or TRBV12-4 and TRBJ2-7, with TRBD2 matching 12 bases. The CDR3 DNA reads TGTGCCAGCACCCTAGCGGGAGGGGTCTCCTACGAGCAGTACTTC. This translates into CASTLAGGVSYEQYF.